The 7 T cell receptor beta chains presented below share a single source sample, sequenced in a study of T cells after yellow fever vaccination. TCRdb re-called the 5' RACE reads with MiXCR, one entry per CDR3 protein. This sample has about 320,000 distinct CDR3 sequences, with 3.5% to 4.5% found just once. Here the sequenced sample was PBMCs, taken 15 days after the yellow fever booster vaccination. Receptors were obtained from a man aged 18 to 29 who received the YFV17D yellow fever vaccine.

The chain couples TRBV19 to TRBJ1-4; no reliable D call. V lost 5 bases and J 13 bases, leaving 23 bases between the germline ends. Germline-derived CDR1 and CDR2 are LNHDA and SQIVND (reference sequence). CDR3 length: 15 residues. The CDR3 reads CASSLRPPLMKRLFF. In nucleotides, the CDR3 is TGTGCCAGTAGTCTAAGACCGCCTCTAATGAAAAGACTGTTTTTT.

The rearrangement joins TRBV7-2 to TRBJ1-2; the D gene is possibly TRBD1 (6 bases). CDR1 is SGHTA, CDR2 FQGNSA, per germline. This CDR3 has 17 amino acids. Trimming pared 5 bases from V and 5 bases from J, leaving 24 bases between. The CDR3 region is CASSPRIGRGDLYGYTF. Here the CDR3 DNA reads TGTGCCAGCAGCCCTCGAATTGGCAGGGGTGATTTATATGGCTACACCTTC.

In its sample, this clonotype was seen many times. The chain combines TRBV20-1 with TRBJ2-2; D assignment may be TRBD1 or TRBD2 (6 bases each). Germline V gene sequence: CDR1 DFQATT, CDR2 SNEGSKA (reference sequence). The CDR3 runs 14 residues. Trimming removed 2 bases at V and 6 bases at J, with 13 bases between. This CDR3 reads CSARPGAVAGELFF. As DNA, the CDR3 is TGCAGTGCTAGACCGGGGGCCGTTGCCGGGGAGCTGTTTTTT.

In this sample, this clonotype turned up many times. The chain recombines TRBV19 with TRBJ1-6, with D possibly matching TRBD1 (6 bases). V shed 3 bases and J shed 8 bases, with 11 bases lying between them. The CDR3 covers 14 residues. Germline-derived CDR1 and CDR2 are LNHDA and SQIVND (reference sequence). For the CDR3, the DNA is TGTGCCAGTAGTATTCGGGGGCACGATTCACCCCTCCACTTT. Translated: CASSIRGHDSPLHF. Combining the CDR3 with reference TRBV19 and TRBJ1-6 gives the whole variable domain DGGITQSPKYLFRKEGQNVTLSCEQNLNHDAMYWYRQDPGQGLRLIYYSQIVNDFQKGDIAEGYSVSREKKESFPLTVTSAQKNPTAFYLCASSIRGHDSPLHFGNGTRLTVT.

This clonotype appeared many times. J is TRBJ2-4 and V is TRBV29-1, with TRBD1 matching 7 bases. J gave up 0 bases and V 2 bases, and 10 bases lay outside the gene matches. Germline CDR1 reads SQVTM; CDR2 reads ANQGSEA. This CDR3 has 17 residues. CDR3 region: CSVETGTASLAKNIQYF. The CDR3, as DNA: TGCAGCGTTGAAACCGGGACAGCGTCCCTAGCCAAAAACATTCAGTACTTC. The entire variable domain, with the rest obtained from reference TRBV29-1 and TRBJ2-4, is as follows: SAVISQKPSRDICQRGTSLTIQCQVDSQVTMMFWYRQQPGQSLTLIATANQGSEATYESGFVIDKFPISRPNLTFSTLTVSNMSPEDSSIYLCSVETGTASLAKNIQYFGAGTRLSVL.

This chain links TRBV11-1 with TRBJ2-3; 12 bases fit TRBD2. CDR3 length: 15 residues. Germline values: CDR1 SGHAT, CDR2 FQDESV (reference sequence). V lost 5 bases and J lost 4; bases outside the gene matches: 4. The CDR3 DNA reads TGTGCCAGCAGCGAGCTAGCGGGGGGGGCAGATACGCAGTATTTT. Translation gives CASSELAGGADTQYF. Filled out from reference TRBV11-1 and TRBJ2-3, the complete variable domain reads EAEVAQSPRYKITEKSQAVAFWCDPISGHATLYWYRQILGQGPELLVQFQDESVVDDSQLPKDRFSAERLKGVDSTLKIQPAELGDSAMYLCASSELAGGADTQYFGPGTRLTVL.

This clonotype was observed a few times. The chain couples TRBV19 to TRBJ1-1; D gene unclear. Germline-derived CDR1 and CDR2 are LNHDA and SQIVND (reference sequence). The CDR3 totals 15 residues. V was trimmed by 3 bases and J by 1 base, leaving 12 bases between them. This CDR3 reads CASSISPYKNTEAFF. The CDR3 region has the DNA TGTGCCAGTAGTATCAGTCCCTACAAGAACACTGAAGCTTTCTTT.